The 15 T cell receptor beta chains below all came from one sample that was sequenced in a study of PD-1 blockade in classical Hodgkin lymphoma. Every patient was affected by relapse after autologous stem cell transplantation, while exposure to brentuximab vedotin was not uniform. TCRdb's table, derived via immunoSEQ multiplex PCR, lists solely in-frame clones and lacks some. This sample has about 100,000 clones; around nine tenths occur once, and the top ten carry around 6.6%. The specimen comprised peripheral blood mononuclear cells (PBMCs), sampled before the second cycle of nivolumab. The receptor source for this set is a human donor with classical Hodgkin lymphoma.

In this sample, this clone turned up a few times. The genes are TRBV7-9 and TRBJ1-5; 7 bases line up with TRBD1. Germline values: CDR1 SEHNR, CDR2 FQNEAQ (reference sequence). The V gene end was trimmed by 1 base and the J gene end by 6 bases; junction bases not matched to a gene: 6. This CDR3 is 15 amino acids long. CDR3 sequence: CASSLGAAGGQPQHF. Written as DNA, the CDR3 is TGTGCCAGCAGCTTAGGTGCGGCAGGGGGTCAGCCCCAGCATTTT.

This clone was recorded only once. This chain links TRBV5-1 with TRBJ1-4, with D possibly being TRBD1 (6 bases). The length of the CDR3 is 14 residues. Germline V gene lookup returns CDR1 SGHRS and CDR2 YFSETQ. Trimming stripped 2 bases from V and 8 bases from J, with 13 bases between. The CDR3 sequence: CASSFQGGGEKLFF. In nucleotides, the CDR3 is TGCGCCAGCAGCTTCCAGGGAGGGGGGGAAAAACTGTTTTTT.

The V and J genes are TRBV5-1 and TRBJ1-1, with 7 bases lining up with TRBD1. V was pared by 4 bases and J by 1 base, with 4 bases of the junction left unmatched. CDR1 and CDR2 (germline): SGHRS, YFSETQ. The CDR3 totals 14 residues. CDR3: CASSGNRGNTEAFF. The CDR3 region has the DNA TGCGCCAGCAGCGGGAACAGGGGGAACACTGAAGCTTTCTTT.

The chain uses TRBV18 and TRBJ1-6, with 9 nucleotides matching TRBD1. The CDR3 loop spans 17 amino acids. Unmatched junction bases numbered 6, after V lost 4 bases and J lost 2 bases. Per germline, CDR1 KGHSH and CDR2 LQKENI. The CDR3 coding sequence is TGTGCCAGCTCACTACGGGACAGGGTCGCCTATAATTCACCCCTCCACTTT. Its translation: CASSLRDRVAYNSPLHF. The whole variable domain, remainder taken from reference TRBV18 and TRBJ1-6, is NAGVMQNPRHLVRRRGQEARLRCSPMKGHSHVYWYRQLPEEGLKFMVYLQKENIIDESGMPKERFSAEFPKEGPSILRIQQVVRGDSAAYFCASSLRDRVAYNSPLHFGNGTRLTVT.

The chain couples TRBV20-1 to TRBJ1-1; tentative D call: TRBD1 (5 bases). The CDR3 runs 11 residues. CDR1 and CDR2 (germline): DFQATT, SNEGSKA (reference sequence). As DNA, the CDR3 is TGCAGCCTGGGGGGAGGAACTGAAGCTTTCTTT. Its protein is CSLGGGTEAFF.

This chain uses TRBV2 with TRBJ2-7, with no clear D. Germline-derived CDR1 and CDR2 are SNHLY and FYNNEI. V was trimmed by 5 bases and J by 3 bases, leaving 8 bases between them. The CDR3 is made up of 12 amino acids. As DNA, the CDR3 is TGTGCCAGCAGTTACACCAACTACGAGCAGTACTTC. The encoded protein is CASSYTNYEQYF.

This sequence joins TRBV11-3 and TRBJ2-7; D not certain. CDR1 SGHNT and CDR2 YENEEA come from the germline V gene. V was clipped by 4 bases and J by 3 bases, with 7 bases between them. The CDR3 has 12 residues. DNA for the CDR3: TGTGCCAGCAGCTCCTCCGGCTACGAGCAGTACTTC. This gives the protein CASSSSGYEQYF.

V usage is TRBV5-1 and J usage is TRBJ1-4; no definite D call. The CDR3 length is 15 residues. The V and J ends lost 4 bases and 6 bases respectively, with 16 bases between them. CDR1 is SGHRS, CDR2 YFSETQ, per germline. The CDR3, as DNA: TGCGCCAGCAGCGAGACCCCCGCGGATTATGAAAAACTGTTTTTT. This codes for CASSETPADYEKLFF. The full variable domain, completed using reference TRBV5-1 and TRBJ1-4, is KAGVTQTPRYLIKTRGQQVTLSCSPISGHRSVSWYQQTPGQGLQFLFEYFSETQRNKGNFPGRFSGRQFSNSRSEMNVSTLELGDSALYLCASSETPADYEKLFFGSGTQLSVL.

This chain's CDR3 is CASSESDVGRAFF. Here the CDR3 DNA reads TGCGCCAGCAGTGAGTCTGATGTGGGGAGGGCTTTCTTT. The chain employs TRBV10-1 and TRBJ1-1; D ambiguous. The germline V gene has CDR1 WNHNN and CDR2 SYGVQD (reference sequence). This CDR3 is 13 amino acids long. V was cut by 0 bases and J by 11 bases, with 13 bases left in between.

The V call is TRBV7-7, the J call TRBJ2-1; 10 bases are a match to TRBD2. CDR1 SSHAT and CDR2 FNYEAQ come from the germline V gene (reference sequence). This CDR3 has 17 amino acids. Losses at the gene ends were 0 bases for V and 6 bases for J; bases not matched to a gene: 8. The CDR3: CASSLALASGGGNEQFF. The CDR3 bases are TGTGCCAGCAGCTTAGCGCTGGCTAGCGGGGGTGGCAATGAGCAGTTCTTC.

V is TRBV5-4 and J is TRBJ2-7, with TRBD1 matching 9 bases. The CDR3 loop spans 17 amino acids. V gave up 0 bases and J gave up 3 bases; unmatched junction bases: 10. Germline V gene data show CDR1 as SGHNT and CDR2 as YYREEE (reference sequence). The CDR3, as DNA: TGTGCCAGCAGCTTGGAGTCGGACAGGGGTACAATCTACGAGCAGTACTTC. Protein product: CASSLESDRGTIYEQYF. Full variable domain (missing parts from reference TRBV5-4 and TRBJ2-7): ETGVTQSPTHLIKTRGQQVTLRCSSQSGHNTVSWYQQALGQGPQFIFQYYREEENGRGNFPPRFSGLQFPNYSSELNVNALELDDSALYLCASSLESDRGTIYEQYFGPGTRLTVT.

The chain links TRBV15 to TRBJ1-6, with a weak D call TRBD1 (6 bases). CDR1 is LNHNV, CDR2 YYDKDF, per germline (reference sequence). The CDR3 spans 16 residues. V lost 5 bases and J lost 0, with 11 bases in between. CDR3 coding DNA: TGTGCCACCAGCGGCACAGGGAGCTCCTATAATTCACCCCTCCACTTT. Protein sequence: CATSGTGSSYNSPLHF.

This clone was observed a few times. The chain joins TRBV7-9 to TRBJ2-5; 8 bases are shared with TRBD2. Germline V gene lookup returns CDR1 SEHNR and CDR2 FQNEAQ (reference sequence). This CDR3 contains 15 residues. V lost 1 base to trimming and J lost 2 bases; unmatched junction nucleotides: 3. For the CDR3, the DNA is TGTGCCAGCAGCTTAGGAGCGGGGGAACAAGAGACCCAGTACTTC. Translating it yields CASSLGAGEQETQYF.

The chain carries TRBV27 and TRBJ1-1, with 7 bases aligning to TRBD1. CDR1 and CDR2 (germline): MNHEY, SMNVEV (reference sequence). The length of the CDR3 is 14 residues. V shed 2 bases and J 5 bases; nucleotides not matched to a gene: 5. In nucleotides, the CDR3 is TGTGCCAGCAGTTTAGCGACAGGGAAGACTGAAGCTTTCTTT. This translates into CASSLATGKTEAFF.

In its sample, this clone was seen once. The rearrangement joins TRBV28 to TRBJ2-7; D is possibly TRBD1 (6 bases). The length of the CDR3 is 14 residues. Looked up from germline, CDR1 is MDHEN and CDR2 is SYDVKM. Trimming left V 7 bases short and J 3 bases short, with 16 bases between. The CDR3 DNA sequence: TGTGCCAGCATTTCCAGGGGATCGGACTACGAGCAGTACTTC. Residues: CASISRGSDYEQYF. The whole variable domain, remainder taken from reference TRBV28 and TRBJ2-7, is DVKVTQSSRYLVKRTGEKVFLECVQDMDHENMFWYRQDPGLGLRLIYFSYDVKMKEKGDIPEGYSVSREKKERFSLILESASTNQTSMYLCASISRGSDYEQYFGPGTRLTVT.